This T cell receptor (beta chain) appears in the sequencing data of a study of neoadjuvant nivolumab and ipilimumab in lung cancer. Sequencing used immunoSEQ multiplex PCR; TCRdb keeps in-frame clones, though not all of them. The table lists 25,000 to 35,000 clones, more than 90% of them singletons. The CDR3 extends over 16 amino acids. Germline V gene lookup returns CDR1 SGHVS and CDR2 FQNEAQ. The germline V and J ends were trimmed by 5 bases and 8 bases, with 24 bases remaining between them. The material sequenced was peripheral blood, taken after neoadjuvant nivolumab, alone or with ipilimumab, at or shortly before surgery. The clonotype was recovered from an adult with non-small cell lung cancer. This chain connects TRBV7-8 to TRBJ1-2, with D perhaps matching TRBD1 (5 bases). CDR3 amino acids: CASSPPGRYGAAGYTF. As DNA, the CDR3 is TGTGCCAGCAGCCCCCCCGGGAGGTATGGGGCCGCCGGCTACACCTTC.